This T cell receptor (beta chain) was sequenced for a study of patients and donors after allogeneic stem cell transplantation. V was cut by 4 bases and J by 3 bases, with 16 bases left in between. The V gene's germline CDR1 is MNHEY and CDR2 SVGEGT. The CDR3 is made up of 17 amino acids. TCRdb processed the RT-PCR reads anew with MiXCR; each CDR3 protein has one entry. Among about 40,000 distinct CDR3 sequences listed, 25% to 40% were seen once. The gene calls are TRBV6-2 or TRBV6-3 and TRBJ2-6; a possible D gene is TRBD2 (6 bases). The specimen was blood, either unsorted or a sorted T cell fraction (not recorded which). The source of this sequence is a human donor who was either an allogeneic HSCT recipient or a stem cell or donor lymphocyte infusion donor (not recorded which). It is not recorded whose cells these are; they may come from a transplant donor. CDR3 bases: TGTGCCAGCAGTTTGCCTCGTGGGAGGATTGGGGCCAACGTCCTGACTTTC. It yields the protein CASSLPRGRIGANVLTF.